The T cell receptor beta chain under discussion was sequenced for a study of T-cell memory formation after mild COVID-19. Study at large: TCR clusters mostly belonged to single donors.

Employing constant-segment primers, 5'RACE generated TCR alpha and TCR beta cDNA libraries bearing sample barcodes and UMIs. Using its own MiXCR run on the 5' RACE reads, TCRdb lists one record per CDR3 protein. The table shows more than 250,000 distinct CDR3 sequences, with about 16% occurring only once. CDR3 length: 15 residues. Per germline, CDR1 SGHTA and CDR2 FQGTGA. The V end was cut by 1 base, the J end by 4 bases, with 13 bases between. This clonotype has a handful of counts. The sequencing sample was made of PBMCs or a T cell subset sorted from them (not recorded which). The clonotype originates from a man aged 18 to 30 who had mild COVID-19 (a few samples of this study predate the infection). Cell type and time point are not known. The J gene is TRBJ1-1, the V gene TRBV7-3, with D tentatively TRBD1 (6 bases). CDR3 sequence: CASSLIGGGTTEAFF. The CDR3 DNA reads as TGTGCCAGCAGCTTAATAGGAGGGGGTACCACTGAAGCTTTCTTT.